This record covers a single T cell receptor (beta chain). Its recognized antigen is unknown. No base quality information exists; no much larger clone differs at one position. This entry belongs to a study of blood T cell repertoires in COVID-19 (dated by TCRdb to the early 2020s). Broadly, across the study: Samples covering the acute and convalescent phases of COVID-19 were provided by collaborators in the United States, Italy and Spain. The dataset comprised deeply sampled blood TCRbeta repertoires from subjects exposed to, actively infected with, or recovered from COVID-19. Where available, HLA class I and class II types were obtained from metadata supplied by the sample provider rather than from assay-based typing. Samples came from the ongoing ImmuneRACE study (first 160 participants) plus 1,254 subjects from 6 global collaborators. Nearly every sample came with metadata listing a de-identified subject ID, COVID-19 status, age in years and sex. The material from the prospective study consisted of cDNA or gDNA derived from T cells, B-cell-depleted T cells, or PBMCs. A freely available public database, intended as a resource for researchers studying the immune response to SARS-CoV-2, is where the repertoires were released. Points the paper makes about the study in general: The amount of clinical and demographic metadata varied by source and participant and was provided uncurated.

Participants in the prospective study were aged about 18 to 89 years, lived in 24 United States geographic areas, and enrolled through a virtual design. In the prospective study, cohorts were assigned on the basis of participant-reported clinical history obtained from a screening survey and a study questionnaire. For ImmuneRACE Cohort 3, a participant was defined as recovered based on two consecutive negative NP/OP PCR tests, clearance by a healthcare professional, or resolution of symptoms. In the prospective study, mobile phlebotomists collected whole blood, serum and a nasopharyngeal or oropharyngeal swab from each participant. Over a 2-month period, participants in the prospective study had the option of providing additional blood draws and questionnaires. Prospective study blood samples were shipped either frozen or at room temperature before DNA extraction. TCRbeta CDR3 regions were amplified from genomic DNA by means of the immunoSEQ Assay, a bias-controlled multiplex PCR. On the study's bioinformatics: The number of nucleated cells in each sample was estimated by amplification of reference gene primers within the assay. To quantify the absolute abundance of each unique TCRbeta CDR3 rearrangement, sequence reads were collapsed and filtered. Productive Simpson clonality was computed per sample as the square root of Simpson's diversity index over productive rearrangements. The table comes from immuneACCESS by way of TCRdb, which keeps in-frame sequences with V and J called. Part of the clones is missing from these tables; in studies checked, under half for an unresolved V gene and the rest for unknown reasons. That table furnishes V, J and clone size, whereas the DNA furnished D and trimming. For this sample there are 430,000 or so clones; roughly 88% appear just once. The ten largest clones add up to around 1.9% of the sample.

The TCR sequence derives from a woman aged 40-49 years who had recovered from COVID-19. The sample consisted of PBMCs or T cells enriched from blood (not recorded which).

CDR3 sequence: CASSSPGGSQYEQYF. Read as DNA, the sequence is TGTGCCAGCAGCTCACCGGGAGGGTCCCAGTACGAGCAGTACTTC. This sequence uses TRBV5-4 and TRBJ2-7, with TRBD2 identical over 8 junction bases. CDR1 and CDR2 are drawn from the germline V gene (reference sequence): SGHNT, YYREEE. Taken from cysteine to phenylalanine, the CDR3 has 15 residues. Only CDR3 DNA is held: 45 bases, read in frame from base 1. For this chain, trimming is 3 bases at the V end and 4 bases at the J end, and the number of junction bases without a gene match is 9. The full variable domain, with segments outside the CDR3 supplied by the reference TRBV5-4 and TRBJ2-7 proteins, appears as ETGVTQSPTHLIKTRGQQVTLRCSSQSGHNTVSWYQQALGQGPQFIFQYYREEENGRGNFPPRFSGLQFPNYSSELNVNALELDDSALYLCASSSPGGSQYEQYFGPGTRLTVT.